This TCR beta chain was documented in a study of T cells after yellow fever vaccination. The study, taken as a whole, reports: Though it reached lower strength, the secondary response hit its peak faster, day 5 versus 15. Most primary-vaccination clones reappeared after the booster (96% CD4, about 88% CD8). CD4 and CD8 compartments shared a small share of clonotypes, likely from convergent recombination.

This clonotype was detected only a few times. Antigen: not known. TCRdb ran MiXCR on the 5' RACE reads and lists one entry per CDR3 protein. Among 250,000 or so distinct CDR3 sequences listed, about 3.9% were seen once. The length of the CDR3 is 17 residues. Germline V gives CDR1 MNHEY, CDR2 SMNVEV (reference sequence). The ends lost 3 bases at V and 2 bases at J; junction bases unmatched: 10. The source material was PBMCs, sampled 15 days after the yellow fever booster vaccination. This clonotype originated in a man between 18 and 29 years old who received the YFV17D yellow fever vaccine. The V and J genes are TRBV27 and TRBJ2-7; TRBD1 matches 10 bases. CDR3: CASSFLLGQGIPYEQYF. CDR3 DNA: TGTGCCAGCAGTTTCTTGCTGGGACAGGGGATCCCCTACGAGCAGTACTTC.